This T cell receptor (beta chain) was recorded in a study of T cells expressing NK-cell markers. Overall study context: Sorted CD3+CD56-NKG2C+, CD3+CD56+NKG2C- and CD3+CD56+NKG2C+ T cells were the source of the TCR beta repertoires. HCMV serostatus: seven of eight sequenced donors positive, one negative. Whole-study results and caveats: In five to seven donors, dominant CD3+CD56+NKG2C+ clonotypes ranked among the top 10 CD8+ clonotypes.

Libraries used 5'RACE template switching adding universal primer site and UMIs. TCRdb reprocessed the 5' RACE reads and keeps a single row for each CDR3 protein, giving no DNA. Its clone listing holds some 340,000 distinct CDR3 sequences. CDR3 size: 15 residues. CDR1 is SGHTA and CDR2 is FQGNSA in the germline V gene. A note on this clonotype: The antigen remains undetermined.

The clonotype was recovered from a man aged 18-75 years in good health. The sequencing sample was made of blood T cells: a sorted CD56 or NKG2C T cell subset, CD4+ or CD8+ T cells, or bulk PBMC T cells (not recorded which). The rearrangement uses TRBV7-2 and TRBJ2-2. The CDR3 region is CASSLHRVDTGELFF.